These 27 T cell receptor beta chains were all obtained from the same sample, sequenced in a study of cytomegalovirus exposure and HLA in healthy donors. The PCR ran on 60 Vbeta and 13 Jbeta primers. Assay: immunoSEQ multiplex PCR; the TCRdb copy retains only in-frame clones and omits some. This repertoire shows more than 90,000 clones, 76% found once; its top ten account for 2%. The sequenced sample consisted of PBMCs. The receptors stem from a man aged 35-49 years in good health and CMV-seronegative.

The V call is TRBV2, the J call TRBJ1-2, with no clear D. Germline loops: CDR1 SNHLY, CDR2 FYNNEI. This CDR3 has 15 residues. V was trimmed by 3 bases and J by 1 base, leaving 12 bases between them. The chain's CDR3 is CASSDLAGINYGYTF. CDR3 coding DNA: TGTGCCAGCAGTGATTTGGCAGGAATTAACTATGGCTACACCTTC. Drawing the rest from reference TRBV2 and TRBJ1-2, the complete variable domain is EPEVTQTPSHQVTQMGQEVILRCVPISNHLYFYWYRQILGQKVEFLVSFYNNEISEKSEIFDDQFSVERPDGSNFTLKIRSTKLEDSAMYFCASSDLAGINYGYTFGSGTRLTVV.

The chain is built from TRBV28 and TRBJ2-7, with 7 bases aligning to TRBD2. With V trimmed by 4 bases and J by 7 bases, 10 bases remained unmatched. Germline lookup yields CDR1 MDHEN and CDR2 SYDVKM. The CDR3 sequence is 14 residues long. The CDR3 DNA reads as TGTGCCAGCAGTTCACTAGCGACCGCCCGGGAGCAGTACTTC. As protein: CASSSLATAREQYF.

The chain is built from TRBV28 and TRBJ2-2; 9 bases agree with TRBD1. CDR1 is MDHEN, CDR2 SYDVKM, per germline. V lost 5 bases and J lost 5; bases outside the gene matches: 18. CDR3 length equals 19 residues. The CDR3: CASSKPGQGIGWKTGELFF. The DNA for the CDR3 is TGTGCCAGCAGTAAACCGGGACAGGGTATTGGCTGGAAAACCGGGGAGCTGTTTTTT.

The J gene is TRBJ2-1, the V gene TRBV4-3, with 10 positions matching TRBD1. CDR1 and CDR2 (germline): LGHNA, YSLEER. The V segment lost 0 bases and the J segment 8 bases; nucleotides outside the gene matches: 4. CDR3 length: 15 amino acids. The CDR3 loop is CASSQEGTGVHEQFF. The DNA for the CDR3 is TGCGCCAGCAGCCAAGAAGGGACAGGGGTACATGAGCAGTTCTTC.

The chain joins TRBV4-3 to TRBJ1-1; 9 nucleotides align to TRBD1. Losses at the gene ends were 2 bases for V and 3 bases for J; bases not matched to a gene: 4. CDR1 and CDR2 from the germline V gene are LGHNA and YSLEER. This CDR3 has 15 amino acids. The CDR3 bases are TGCGCCAGCAGCCAATGGGGACAGGGATACACTGAAGCTTTCTTT. Translated: CASSQWGQGYTEAFF.

The chain couples TRBV28 to TRBJ2-7, with a tentative D call TRBD2 (6 bases). Trimming took 1 base from V and 6 from J, leaving 13 bases between them. Germline assignment: CDR1 MDHEN and CDR2 SYDVKM. The CDR3 length is 14 residues. Written as DNA, the CDR3 is TGTGCCAGCAGTTTATCAGGAGGGATCGGCGAGCAGTACTTC. Its protein is CASSLSGGIGEQYF.

The chain is built from TRBV15 and TRBJ2-3; 9 bases line up with TRBD1. The V gene end was trimmed by 5 bases and the J gene end by 5 bases; junction bases not matched to a gene: 11. Germline V lookup: CDR1 LNHNV, CDR2 YYDKDF (reference sequence). The CDR3 has 16 amino acids. The CDR3, as DNA: TGTGCCACCAGCGGATTTGCCGGGACAGGGTTAGATACGCAGTATTTT. It encodes CATSGFAGTGLDTQYF.

The chain recombines TRBV21-1 with TRBJ1-1; the table gives TRBD1 as D, unverified against the DNA. TRBV21-1 constitutes a pseudogene. This CDR3 is 15 amino acids long. CDR3 sequence reads: CATRGGRGRGAEAFF. In DNA, the CDR3 is TGTGCCACCAGAGGGGGCAGGGGGCGCGGCGCTGAAGCTTTCTTT.

J is TRBJ2-7 and V is TRBV27; 7 bases are a match to TRBD2. The CDR3 loop spans 15 amino acids. Germline CDR1 is MNHEY and CDR2 is SMNVEV (reference sequence). V shed 1 base and J 2 bases; nucleotides not matched to a gene: 5. CDR3: CASSLWSSGPYEQYF. CDR3 in DNA: TGTGCCAGCAGTTTATGGTCTAGCGGACCCTACGAGCAGTACTTC.

The chain joins TRBV5-1 to TRBJ2-7; D remains ambiguous. CDR1 and CDR2 from the germline V gene are SGHRS and YFSETQ. V dropped 0 bases and J dropped 6 bases, with 7 bases sitting between them. The CDR3 sequence is 12 residues long. The CDR3 sequence: CASSLAPSEQYF. In DNA, the CDR3 is TGCGCCAGCAGCTTGGCCCCGAGCGAGCAGTACTTC.

The genes are TRBV5-4 and TRBJ2-7, with 11 bases lining up with TRBD1. The germline V gene has CDR1 SGHNT and CDR2 YYREEE (reference sequence). V gave up 4 bases and J gave up 6 bases; unmatched junction bases: 12. This CDR3 spans 16 amino acids. CDR3 in DNA: TGTGCCAGCAGCCAGGACAGGGGGCGAATCGTAGGCGAGCAGTACTTC. Its translation is CASSQDRGRIVGEQYF.

This clone was counted once. The genes are TRBV19 and TRBJ2-4, with D maybe TRBD1 (7 bases). The V gene lost 1 base and the J gene lost 9 bases, with 13 bases spanning the gap. Per germline, CDR1 LNHDA and CDR2 SQIVND (reference sequence). The CDR3 loop spans 14 amino acids. CDR3 coding DNA: TGTGCCAGTAGTATAGGGGGGGACAGAGGCATTCAGTACTTC. The encoded protein is CASSIGGDRGIQYF.

This chain joins TRBV5-4 and TRBJ2-3; weak D call: TRBD2 (7 bases). With 4 bases removed from V and 4 bases from J, the gap between germline ends came to 16 bases. Germline V gives CDR1 SGHNT, CDR2 YYREEE (reference sequence). This CDR3 has 15 amino acids. The CDR3 DNA reads TGTGCCAGCAGCGCCCAACGGGGGGCCTCAGATACGCAGTATTTT. Protein: CASSAQRGASDTQYF.

J is TRBJ2-1 and V is TRBV30; possibly TRBD2 for D (5 bases). The germline V and J ends were trimmed by 0 bases and 15 bases, with 12 bases remaining between them. The CDR3 has 11 amino acids. Germline assignment: CDR1 GTSNPN and CDR2 SVGIG (reference sequence). Written as DNA, the CDR3 is TGTGCCTGGAGTGTACAAGCGGATCCGTTCTTC. Its protein product is CAWSVQADPFF.

This clone was counted once. The chain combines TRBV11-2 with TRBJ1-1; D is ambiguous. Trimming removed 8 bases at V and 10 bases at J, with 23 bases between. Looked up from germline, CDR1 is SGHAT and CDR2 is FQNNGV. CDR3 length: 14 residues. CDR3 in DNA: TGTGCCAGCTCACGGCGGGCCGTTTCAGCGGGAGCTTTCTTT. As protein: CASSRRAVSAGAFF.

V and J are TRBV7-6 and TRBJ2-7, with D perhaps TRBD2 (6 bases). The CDR3 is 13 amino acids. Germline CDR1 SGHVS, CDR2 FNYEAQ. V was shortened by 5 bases and J by 3 bases, with 11 bases between the two germline ends. Here the CDR3 reads CASSRGTSYEQYF. CDR3 coding DNA: TGTGCCAGCAGCCGGGGGACCAGCTACGAGCAGTACTTC.

The chain combines TRBV5-1 with TRBJ2-7, with no clear D. The ends were cut back, 0 bases at V and 4 bases at J, with 11 bases in the middle. CDR1 and CDR2 from the germline V gene are SGHRS and YFSETQ. This CDR3 is built from 14 residues. Here the CDR3 DNA reads TGCGCCAGCAGCTTGGTTTTGTCGGGTTACGAGCAGTACTTC. It codes for CASSLVLSGYEQYF.

The rearrangement uses TRBV27 and TRBJ1-1; weak D call: TRBD1 (6 bases). V shed 2 bases and J shed 9 bases, with 13 bases lying between them. There are 13 residues in the CDR3. Germline V gene lookup returns CDR1 MNHEY and CDR2 SMNVEV (reference sequence). The CDR3, as DNA: TGTGCCAGCAGTTTAGATCCACAGGGCCAAGCTTTCTTT. Protein: CASSLDPQGQAFF.

The V call is TRBV9, the J call TRBJ1-2; TRBD1 matches at 8 bases. Germline CDR1 is SGDLS and CDR2 is YYNGEE. With 4 bases clipped from V and 4 bases from J, the junction kept 6 bases outside the gene matches. The CDR3 extends over 14 amino acids. CDR3 in amino acids: CASSSRDRGYGYTF. CDR3 nucleotide sequence: TGTGCCAGCAGCTCCCGAGACAGGGGCTATGGCTACACCTTC.

Comments on this clone: The same CDR3 can be traced to other DNA sequences in this sample. The J gene is TRBJ1-3, the V gene TRBV7-9; D perhaps matches TRBD1 (6 bases). This CDR3 has 13 amino acids. Germline V lookup: CDR1 SEHNR, CDR2 FQNEAQ (reference sequence). The V gene lost 6 bases and the J gene lost 0 bases, with 6 bases spanning the gap. CDR3 loop: CASRQGSGNTIYF. In DNA, the CDR3 is TGTGCCAGCAGACAGGGCTCTGGAAACACCATATATTTT.

This clone has just a few counts. V usage is TRBV5-1 and J usage is TRBJ2-3; TRBD2 agrees at 10 bases. Per germline, CDR1 SGHRS and CDR2 YFSETQ. V was pared by 4 bases and J by 4 bases, with 6 bases of the junction left unmatched. This CDR3 spans 15 amino acids. The CDR3 DNA follows: TGCGCCAGCAGCGCGGGACTAGCGCTGGCAGATACGCAGTATTTT. This sequence encodes CASSAGLALADTQYF.

The V and J genes are TRBV28 and TRBJ2-6; TRBD1 aligns across 8 bases. There are 21 residues in the CDR3. V lost 6 bases and J lost 2; bases outside the gene matches: 21. Germline values: CDR1 MDHEN, CDR2 SYDVKM. As DNA, the CDR3 is TGTGCCAGCAGCTATTATGTGGGACAGGCTCTTGGGTCGGCTGGGGCCAACGTCCTGACTTTC. This sequence encodes CASSYYVGQALGSAGANVLTF.

This clone was counted a single time. The genes are TRBV10-3 and TRBJ1-2, with D uncertain. CDR3 length: 11 residues. V was cut by 0 bases and J by 12 bases, with 8 bases left in between. Germline assignment: CDR1 ENHRY and CDR2 SYGVKD. CDR3 sequence (DNA): TGTGCCATCAGTGAGTCTAGTAACGACACCTTC. Its translation: CAISESSNDTF.

This clone was seen only a few times. The chain uses TRBV18 and TRBJ2-7; possible D gene TRBD2, 6 bases. CDR3 length: 13 residues. Trimming shortened V by 4 bases and J by 6 bases, and 13 bases separated the two germline ends. Germline values: CDR1 KGHSH, CDR2 LQKENI. CDR3 sequence: CASSLREASEQYF. For the CDR3, the DNA is TGTGCCAGCTCACTGAGGGAGGCATCCGAGCAGTACTTC.

For this clone: The germline gene is not matched at one end of the junction; a read error may be the cause. The identical CDR3 is also encoded by other nucleotide sequences in the sample. The rearrangement links TRBV27 to TRBJ1-1; 9 bases map to TRBD1. The length of the CDR3 is 14 residues. Germline values: CDR1 MNHEY, CDR2 SMNVEV (reference sequence). Here the CDR3 reads CASSTGQGNTEAFF. CDR3 DNA: TGTGCCAGCAGTACGGGACAGGGAAACACCGAAGCTTTCTTT.

This clone occurred once. The chain combines TRBV11-3 with TRBJ2-3; D unclear. CDR1 and CDR2 from the germline V gene are SGHNT and YENEEA. The CDR3 runs to 13 residues. V lost 1 base, J lost 2 bases, and 4 bases lay in between. The CDR3 loop reads CASSLVATDTQYF. Written as DNA, the CDR3 is TGTGCCAGCAGCTTAGTGGCCACAGATACGCAGTATTTT.

The chain joins TRBV30 to TRBJ1-1; possible D gene TRBD1, 6 bases. Per germline, CDR1 GTSNPN and CDR2 SVGIG (reference sequence). Trimming removed 3 bases from V and 5 bases from J, with 16 bases in between. This CDR3 has 14 amino acids. The CDR3 loop reads CAWRGAGSYTEAFF. In DNA form, the CDR3 reads TGTGCCTGGAGGGGGGCAGGGTCGTATACTGAAGCTTTCTTT.